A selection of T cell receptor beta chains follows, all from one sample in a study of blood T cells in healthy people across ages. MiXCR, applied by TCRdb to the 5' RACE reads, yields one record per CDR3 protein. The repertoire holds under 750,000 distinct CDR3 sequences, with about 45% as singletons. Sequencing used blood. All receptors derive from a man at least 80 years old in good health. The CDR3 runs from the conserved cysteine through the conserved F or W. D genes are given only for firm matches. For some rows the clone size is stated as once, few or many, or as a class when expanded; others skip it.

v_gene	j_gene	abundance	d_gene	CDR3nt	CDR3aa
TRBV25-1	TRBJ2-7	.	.	TGTGCCAGCAGCCCCAGGATGACCACCTACGAGCAGTACTTC	CASSPRMTTYEQYF
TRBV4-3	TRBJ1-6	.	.	TGCGCCAGCAGCCAAGATCTGTCCCGGGGTTCACCCCTCCACTTT	CASSQDLSRGSPLHF
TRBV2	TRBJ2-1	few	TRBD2	TGTGCCAGCAGTACCATAGCGGGAGGGTACAATGAGCAGTTCTTC	CASSTIAGGYNEQFF
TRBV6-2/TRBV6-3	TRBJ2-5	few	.	TGTGCCAGCAGCCTTTCGGGGCAGCCACGAGAGACCCAGTACTTC	CASSLSGQPRETQYF
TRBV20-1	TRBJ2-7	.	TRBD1	TGCAGTGCTAGAGATCGACGGACAGGGGGCTACGAGCAGTACTTC	CSARDRRTGGYEQYF
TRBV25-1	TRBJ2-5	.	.	TGTGCCAGCAGTGAAAACCTGCGCCAAGAGACCCAGTACTTC	CASSENLRQETQYF
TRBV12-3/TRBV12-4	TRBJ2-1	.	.	TGTGCCAGCAGTTTTCGGGGACCTCCGGGTGAGCAGTTCTTC	CASSFRGPPGEQFF
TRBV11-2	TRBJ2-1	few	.	TGTGCCAGTAACCACCCGAGGGAGATAAGGTCCTACAATGAGCAGTTCTTC	CASNHPREIRSYNEQFF
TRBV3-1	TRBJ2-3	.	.	TGTGCCAGCAGCCAAGGGGCAGGGTTTGGAGATACGCAGTATTTT	CASSQGAGFGDTQYF
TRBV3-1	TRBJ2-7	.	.	TGTGCCAGCCCGGCTGGACTGATCTACGAGCAGTACTTC	CASPAGLIYEQYF
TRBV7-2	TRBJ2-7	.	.	TGTGCCAGCAGCTTAGCCTATCCGTCTTCCTACGAGCAGTACTTC	CASSLAYPSSYEQYF
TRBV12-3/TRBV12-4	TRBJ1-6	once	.	TGTGCCAGCAGTTTGAGGCCAGGTTGGTCACCCCCCCACTTT	CASSLRPGWSPPHF
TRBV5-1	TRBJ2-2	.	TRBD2	TGCGCCAGCAGCCCCCGAGCGGGAGTTGGAACCGGGGAGCTGTTTTTT	CASSPRAGVGTGELFF
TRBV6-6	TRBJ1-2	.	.	TGTGCCAGCAGGGGGGTGGCAGTATACTATGGCTACACCTTC	CASRGVAVYYGYTF
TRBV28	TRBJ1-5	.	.	TGTGCCAGCAGTTCCCGGGCCCCTGGTACTCAGCCCCAGCATTTT	CASSSRAPGTQPQHF
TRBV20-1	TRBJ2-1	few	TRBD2	TGCAGTGCTAGAGGTCCACGCGGGGGGGCTATCGATGAGCAGTTCTTC	CSARGPRGGAIDEQFF
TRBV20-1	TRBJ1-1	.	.	TGCAGTGCTAGAGCTGTGGTTTACACTGAAGCTTTCTTT	CSARAVVYTEAFF
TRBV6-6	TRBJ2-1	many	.	TGTGCCAGCAGTTACGTGGGGGTGGGGGAGCAGTTCTTC	CASSYVGVGEQFF
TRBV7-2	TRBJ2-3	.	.	TGTGCCAGCCAGCCGGCCGGGCGGGATACGCAGTATTTT	CASQPAGRDTQYF
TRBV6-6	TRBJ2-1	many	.	TGTGCCAGCACATTTCATAGGGACCCGAGCTCCTACAATGAGCAGTTCTTC	CASTFHRDPSSYNEQFF
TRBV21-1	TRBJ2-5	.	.	TGTGCCACTCGCAGGGTACTAGAGACCCAGTACTTC	CATRRVLETQYF
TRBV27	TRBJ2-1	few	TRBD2	TGTGCCAGCAGTTTACGGACTAGCTCATTGGGGTCCTACAATGAGCAGTTCTTC	CASSLRTSSLGSYNEQFF
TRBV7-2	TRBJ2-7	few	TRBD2	TGTGCCAGCAGCCCGACTAGCGGGAGTGGCTACGAGCAGTACTTC	CASSPTSGSGYEQYF
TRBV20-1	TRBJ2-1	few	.	TGCAGTGCCAAAACAGGGTATTCCTACAATGAGCAGTTCTTC	CSAKTGYSYNEQFF
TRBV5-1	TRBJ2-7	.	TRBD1	TGCGCCAGCAGCTTCGGGACAGGGTCCTACGAGCAGTACTTC	CASSFGTGSYEQYF
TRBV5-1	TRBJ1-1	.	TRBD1	TGCGCCAGCAGCTTGGAAGGGACAGGGGTGTCTGAAGCTTTCTTT	CASSLEGTGVSEAFF
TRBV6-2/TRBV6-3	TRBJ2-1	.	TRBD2	TGTGCCAGCAGTGCCCCTGGACTAGCGGAGAACTACAATGAGCAGTTCTTC	CASSAPGLAENYNEQFF
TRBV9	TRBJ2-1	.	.	TGTGCCAGCAGCGTAGCTCCAGTAGCCAATGAGCAGTTCTTC	CASSVAPVANEQFF
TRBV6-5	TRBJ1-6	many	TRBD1	TGTGCCAGCAGTTACCAGGGACAGGGGCGGTCACCCCTCCACTTT	CASSYQGQGRSPLHF
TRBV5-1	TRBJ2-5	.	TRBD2	TGCGCCAGCAGCTTGACTAGCGGGAGAAACGTCAATGAGCAGTACTTC	CASSLTSGRNVNEQYF
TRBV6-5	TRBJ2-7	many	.	TGTGCCAGCAGTTACTCCCGAGAGAGAGGCTACGAGCAGTACTTC	CASSYSRERGYEQYF